This T cell receptor beta chain came from a study of T cell repertoires in cytomegalovirus infection. Study information: It was the public TCR beta signatures that indicated both CMV infection and matching HLA type.

Using its own MiXCR run on the reads, TCRdb lists one record per CDR3 protein. The sample holds some 240,000 distinct CDR3 sequences, about 15% seen once. About this clonotype itself: Antigen unknown.

This CDR3 is 15 amino acids long. The germline V gene encodes CDR1 SEHNR and CDR2 FQNEAQ (reference sequence). Trimming cost V 5 bases and J 6 bases, with 17 bases left between them. General study points: The cumulative frequency of public TCR beta families distinguished individuals who carried CMV together with the relevant HLA.

The rearrangement joins TRBV7-9 to TRBJ2-1; D gene ambiguous. Sequenced sample: CD8+ T cells from PBMCs. The TCR sequence derives from a human donor in good health (CMV status not recorded). Some clones in this sample may be carry-over from other donors' samples. CDR3: CASSPNKPRTNEQFF. In DNA form, the CDR3 reads TGTGCCAGCAGCCCCAATAAACCCCGGACCAATGAGCAGTTCTTC.